This TCR beta chain is from a study of T cell responses to AZD1222 COVID-19 vaccine. Findings of the study overall: With two AZD1222 doses given, Spike-specific TCR breadth and depth both rose.

Germline V gene data show CDR1 as LNHDA and CDR2 as SQIVND (reference sequence). The germline V and J ends were trimmed by 5 bases and 7 bases, with 12 bases remaining between them. This CDR3 is built from 13 residues. Concerning this clone: Its target is not known.

This table comes from immunoSEQ multiplex PCR, and its TCRdb copy is limited to in-frame clones, with some not included. The table shows around 130,000 clones, with roughly 93% occurring only once. The specimen comprised peripheral blood, sampled on day 0 of AZD1222 vaccination. This receptor was taken from an adult in good health. J is TRBJ2-1 and V is TRBV19; D may correspond to TRBD1 or TRBD2 (5 bases each). The CDR3 loop is CASSPGPQNEQFF. Here the CDR3 DNA reads TGTGCCAGTAGTCCGGGACCTCAAAATGAGCAGTTCTTC.